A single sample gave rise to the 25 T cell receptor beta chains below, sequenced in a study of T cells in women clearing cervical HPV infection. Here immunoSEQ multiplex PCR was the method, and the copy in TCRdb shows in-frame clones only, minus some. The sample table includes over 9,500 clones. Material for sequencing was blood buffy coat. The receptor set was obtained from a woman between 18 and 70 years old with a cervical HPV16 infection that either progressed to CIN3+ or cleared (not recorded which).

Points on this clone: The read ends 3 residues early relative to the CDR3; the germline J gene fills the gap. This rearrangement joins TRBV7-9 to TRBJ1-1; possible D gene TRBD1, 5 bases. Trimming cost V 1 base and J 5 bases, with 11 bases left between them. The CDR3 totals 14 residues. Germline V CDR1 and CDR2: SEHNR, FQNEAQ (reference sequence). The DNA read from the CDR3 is TGTGCCAGCAGCTTAGGAGCAGGGAGGACTGAA. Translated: CASSLGAGRTE. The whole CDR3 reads CASSLGAGRTEAFF.

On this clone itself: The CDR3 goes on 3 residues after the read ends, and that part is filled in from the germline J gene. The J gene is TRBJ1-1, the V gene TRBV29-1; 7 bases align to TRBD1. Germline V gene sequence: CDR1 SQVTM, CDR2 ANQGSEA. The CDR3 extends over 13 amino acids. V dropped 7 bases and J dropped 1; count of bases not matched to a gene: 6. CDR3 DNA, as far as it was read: TGCAGCGCCCGACAGGGAGGGAACACTGAA. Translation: CSARQGGNTE. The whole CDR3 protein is CSARQGGNTEAFF.

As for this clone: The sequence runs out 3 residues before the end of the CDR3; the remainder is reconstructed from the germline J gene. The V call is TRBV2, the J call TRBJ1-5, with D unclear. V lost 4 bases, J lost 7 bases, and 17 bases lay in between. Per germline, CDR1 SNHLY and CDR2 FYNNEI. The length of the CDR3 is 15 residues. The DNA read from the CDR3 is TGTGCCAGCAGTGTAGAAGACGGCGCGGGGCAGCCC. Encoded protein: CASSVEDGAGQP. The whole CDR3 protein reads CASSVEDGAGQPQHF.

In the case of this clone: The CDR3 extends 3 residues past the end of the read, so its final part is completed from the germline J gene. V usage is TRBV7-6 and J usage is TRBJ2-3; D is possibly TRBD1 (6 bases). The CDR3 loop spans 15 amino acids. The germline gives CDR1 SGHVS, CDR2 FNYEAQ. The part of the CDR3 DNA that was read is TGTGCCAGCAGCTTAGAAGCAGGGGATATTCAGCCG. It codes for CASSLEAGDIQP. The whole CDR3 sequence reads CASSLEAGDIQPQYF.

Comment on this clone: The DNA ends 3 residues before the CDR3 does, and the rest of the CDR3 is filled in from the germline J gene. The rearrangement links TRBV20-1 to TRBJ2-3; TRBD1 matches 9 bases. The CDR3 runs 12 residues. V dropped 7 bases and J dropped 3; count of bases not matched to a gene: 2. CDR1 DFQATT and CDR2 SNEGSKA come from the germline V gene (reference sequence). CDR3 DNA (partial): TGCAGTGGCGGACAGGGGACAGATACG. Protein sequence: CSGGQGTDT. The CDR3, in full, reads CSGGQGTDTQYF.

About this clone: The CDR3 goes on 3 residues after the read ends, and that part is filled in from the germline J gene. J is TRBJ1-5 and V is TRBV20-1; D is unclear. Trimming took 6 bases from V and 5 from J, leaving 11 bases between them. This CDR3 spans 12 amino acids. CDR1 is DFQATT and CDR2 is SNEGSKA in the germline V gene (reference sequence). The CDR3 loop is CSARTPHQPQHF. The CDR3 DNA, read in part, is TGCAGTGCGCGAACGCCACATCAGCCC.

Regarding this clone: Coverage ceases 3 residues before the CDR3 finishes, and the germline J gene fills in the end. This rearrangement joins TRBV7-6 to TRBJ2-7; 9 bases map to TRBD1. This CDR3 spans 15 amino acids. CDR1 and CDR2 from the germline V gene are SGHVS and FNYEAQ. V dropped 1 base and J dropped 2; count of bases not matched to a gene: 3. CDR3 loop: CASSLGTGETYEQYF. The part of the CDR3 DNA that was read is TGTGCCAGCAGCTTAGGGACAGGGGAAACCTACGAG.

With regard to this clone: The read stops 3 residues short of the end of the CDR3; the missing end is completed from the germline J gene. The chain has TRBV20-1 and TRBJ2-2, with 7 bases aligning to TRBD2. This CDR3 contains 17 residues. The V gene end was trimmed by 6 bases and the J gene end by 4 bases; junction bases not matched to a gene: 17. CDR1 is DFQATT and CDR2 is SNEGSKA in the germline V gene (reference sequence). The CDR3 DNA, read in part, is TGCAGTGCACTGAACCGGGACCCGAAGCGGGGCACCGGGGAG. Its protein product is CSALNRDPKRGTGE. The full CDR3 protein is CSALNRDPKRGTGELFF.

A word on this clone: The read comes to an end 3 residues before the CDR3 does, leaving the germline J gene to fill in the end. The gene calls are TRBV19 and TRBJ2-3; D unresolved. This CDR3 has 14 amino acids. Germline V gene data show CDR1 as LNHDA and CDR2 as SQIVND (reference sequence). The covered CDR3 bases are TGTGCCAGTAGTATAGATCTGTCTTTAGAGACG. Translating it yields CASSIDLSLET. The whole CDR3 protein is CASSIDLSLETQYF.

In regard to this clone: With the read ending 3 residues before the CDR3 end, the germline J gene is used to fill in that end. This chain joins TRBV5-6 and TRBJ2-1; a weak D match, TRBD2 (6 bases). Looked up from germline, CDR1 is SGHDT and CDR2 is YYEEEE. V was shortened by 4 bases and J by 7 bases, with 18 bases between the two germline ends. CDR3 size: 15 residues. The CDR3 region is CASSVRDGGRNEQFF. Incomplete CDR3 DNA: TGTGCCAGCAGCGTACGGGACGGGGGAAGGAATGAG.

CDR3 DNA (partial): TGTGCCAGCTCACCATCAGCTGGGGCCAACGTG. The encoded protein is CASSPSAGANV. The whole CDR3 protein is CASSPSAGANVLFF. The V gene is TRBV18, the J gene TRBJ2-2; the D gene is possibly TRBD1 (5 bases). The read falls 3 residues short of the CDR3 end, and the missing part is taken from the germline J gene. This CDR3 is 14 amino acids long. Germline V gene data show CDR1 as KGHSH and CDR2 as LQKENI. The variable domain in full, with the rest retrieved from reference TRBV18 and TRBJ2-2, is NAGVMQNPRHLVRRRGQEARLRCSPMKGHSHVYWYRQLPEEGLKFMVYLQKENIIDESGMPKERFSAEFPKEGPSILRIQQVVRGDSAAYFCASSPSAGANVLFFGEGSRLTVL.

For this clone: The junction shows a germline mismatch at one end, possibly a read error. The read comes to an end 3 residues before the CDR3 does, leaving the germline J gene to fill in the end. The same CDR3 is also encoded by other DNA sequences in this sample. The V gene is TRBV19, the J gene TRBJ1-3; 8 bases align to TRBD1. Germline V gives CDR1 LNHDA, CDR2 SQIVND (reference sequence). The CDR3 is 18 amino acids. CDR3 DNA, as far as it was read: TGTGCCAGTACTCCAGGCAGGGGGCAAGTTACGGTTGGAAACACT. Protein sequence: CASTPGRGQVTVGNT. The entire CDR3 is CASTPGRGQVTVGNTIYF.

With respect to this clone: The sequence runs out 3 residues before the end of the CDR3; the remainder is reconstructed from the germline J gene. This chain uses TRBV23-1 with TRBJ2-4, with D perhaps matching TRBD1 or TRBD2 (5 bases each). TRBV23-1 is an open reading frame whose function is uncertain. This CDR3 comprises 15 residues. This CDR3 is CASSRLGHRYEGQYF. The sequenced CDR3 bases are TGCGCCAGCAGTCGCCTCGGACACCGTTATGAGGGT.

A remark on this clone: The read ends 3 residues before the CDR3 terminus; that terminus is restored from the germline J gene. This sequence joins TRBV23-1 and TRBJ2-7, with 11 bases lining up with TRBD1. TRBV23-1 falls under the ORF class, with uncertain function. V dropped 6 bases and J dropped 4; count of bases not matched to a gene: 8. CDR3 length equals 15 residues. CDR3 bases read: TGCGCCAGCAGAAGGACAGGGGGCGCCGGTTACGAG. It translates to CASRRTGGAGYE. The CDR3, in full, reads CASRRTGGAGYEQYF.

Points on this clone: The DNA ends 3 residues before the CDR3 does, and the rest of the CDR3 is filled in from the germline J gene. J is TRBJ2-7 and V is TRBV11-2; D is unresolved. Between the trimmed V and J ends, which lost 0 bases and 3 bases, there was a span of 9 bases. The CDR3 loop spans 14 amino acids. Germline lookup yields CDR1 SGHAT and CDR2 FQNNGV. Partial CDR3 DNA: TGTGCCAGCAGCTTAGATCCGGTCGGCTACGAG. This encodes CASSLDPVGYE. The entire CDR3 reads CASSLDPVGYEQYF.

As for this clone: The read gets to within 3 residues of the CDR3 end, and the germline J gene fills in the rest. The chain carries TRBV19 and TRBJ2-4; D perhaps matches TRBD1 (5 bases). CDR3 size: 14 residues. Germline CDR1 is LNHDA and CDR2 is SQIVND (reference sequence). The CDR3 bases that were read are TGTGCCAGTAGTGACGACAGTCGCTATTATGGT. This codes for CASSDDSRYYG. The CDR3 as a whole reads CASSDDSRYYGQYF.

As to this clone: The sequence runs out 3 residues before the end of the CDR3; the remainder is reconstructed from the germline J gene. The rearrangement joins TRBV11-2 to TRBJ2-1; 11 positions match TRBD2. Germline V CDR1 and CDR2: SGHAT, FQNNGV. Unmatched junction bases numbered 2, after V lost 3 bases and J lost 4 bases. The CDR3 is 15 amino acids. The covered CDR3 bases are TGTGCCAGCAGCTTGCTAGCGGGGGGATACAATGAG. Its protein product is CASSLLAGGYNE. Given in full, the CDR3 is CASSLLAGGYNEQFF.

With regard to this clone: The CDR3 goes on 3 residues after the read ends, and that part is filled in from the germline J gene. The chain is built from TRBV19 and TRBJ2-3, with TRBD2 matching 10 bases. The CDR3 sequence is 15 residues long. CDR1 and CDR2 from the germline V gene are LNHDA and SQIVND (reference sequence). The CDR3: CASSRGAGGQETQYF. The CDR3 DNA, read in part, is TGTGCCAGTAGTAGGGGAGCGGGGGGGCAAGAGACG.

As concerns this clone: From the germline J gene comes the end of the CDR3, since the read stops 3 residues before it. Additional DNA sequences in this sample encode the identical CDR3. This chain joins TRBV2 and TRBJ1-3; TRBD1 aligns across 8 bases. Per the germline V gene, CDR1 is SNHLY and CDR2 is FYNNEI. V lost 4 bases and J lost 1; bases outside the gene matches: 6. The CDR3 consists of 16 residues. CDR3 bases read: TGTGCCAGCAGTGCGGACAGGGTAGCTTCTGGAAACACC. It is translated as CASSADRVASGNT. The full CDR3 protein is CASSADRVASGNTIYF.

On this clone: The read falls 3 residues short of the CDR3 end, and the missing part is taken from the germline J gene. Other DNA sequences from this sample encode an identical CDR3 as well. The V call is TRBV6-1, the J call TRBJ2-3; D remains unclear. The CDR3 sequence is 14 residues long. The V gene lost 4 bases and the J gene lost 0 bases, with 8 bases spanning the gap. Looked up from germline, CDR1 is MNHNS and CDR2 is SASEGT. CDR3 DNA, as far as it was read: TGTGCCAGCAGTGGGGTGACTAGCACAGATACG. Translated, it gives CASSGVTSTDT. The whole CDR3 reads CASSGVTSTDTQYF.

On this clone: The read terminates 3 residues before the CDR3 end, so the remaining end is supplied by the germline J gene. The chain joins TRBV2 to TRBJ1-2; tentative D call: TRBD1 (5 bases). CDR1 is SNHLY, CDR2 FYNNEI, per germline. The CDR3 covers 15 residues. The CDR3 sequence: CASSGGTSPSYDYTF. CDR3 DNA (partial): TGTGCCAGCAGCGGAGGGACTAGTCCATCCTACGAC.

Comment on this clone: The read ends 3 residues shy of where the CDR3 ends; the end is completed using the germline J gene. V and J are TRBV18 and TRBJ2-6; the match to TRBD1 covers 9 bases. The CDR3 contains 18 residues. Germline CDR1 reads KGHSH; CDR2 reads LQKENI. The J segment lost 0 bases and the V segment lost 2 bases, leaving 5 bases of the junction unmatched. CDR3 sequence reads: CASSPSMTGGSGANVLTF. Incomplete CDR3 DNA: TGTGCCAGCTCACCATCAATGACAGGGGGCTCTGGGGCCAACGTC.

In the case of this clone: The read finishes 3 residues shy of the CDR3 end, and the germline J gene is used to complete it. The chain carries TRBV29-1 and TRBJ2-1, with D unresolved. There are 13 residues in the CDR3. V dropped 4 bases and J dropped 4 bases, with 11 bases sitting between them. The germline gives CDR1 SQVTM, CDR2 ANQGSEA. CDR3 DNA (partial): TGCAGCGTTGGGCAGGCTACATACAATGAG. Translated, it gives CSVGQATYNE. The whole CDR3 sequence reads CSVGQATYNEQFF.

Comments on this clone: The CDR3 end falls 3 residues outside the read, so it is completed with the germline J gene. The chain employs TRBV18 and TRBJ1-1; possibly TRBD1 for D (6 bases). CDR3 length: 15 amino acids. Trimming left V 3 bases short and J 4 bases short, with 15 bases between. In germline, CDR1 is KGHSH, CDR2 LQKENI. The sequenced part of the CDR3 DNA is TGTGCCAGCTCACCTTCAGCAGGGGAGGGCACTGAA. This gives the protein CASSPSAGEGTE. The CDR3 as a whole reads CASSPSAGEGTEAFF.

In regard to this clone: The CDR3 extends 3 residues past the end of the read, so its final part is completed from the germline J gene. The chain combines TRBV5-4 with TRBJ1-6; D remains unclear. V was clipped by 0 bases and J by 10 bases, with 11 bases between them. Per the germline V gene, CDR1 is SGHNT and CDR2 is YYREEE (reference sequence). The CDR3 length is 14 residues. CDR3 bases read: TGTGCCAGCAGCTTGGTAATCGCGGGCTCACCC. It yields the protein CASSLVIAGSP. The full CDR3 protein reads CASSLVIAGSPLHF.